The entry that follows covers one TCR beta chain sequence. This clone's antigen is unknown. No much larger clone is present one base from it, and per-base qualities are unavailable. TCRbeta CDR3 regions were amplified from genomic DNA using the immunoSEQ Assay, a bias-controlled multiplex PCR. The study's processing was this. Nucleated cell counts per sample were estimated from amplification of reference gene primers within the assay. To quantify the absolute abundance of each unique TCRbeta CDR3 rearrangement, sequence reads were collapsed and filtered. For each sample, productive Simpson clonality was calculated by taking the square root of Simpson's diversity index across productive rearrangements. As stored in TCRdb, this immuneACCESS dataset retains in-frame rearrangements with V and J assigned. A fraction of the clones does not appear; measured against another copy, unresolved V genes explain less than half of the discrepancy, and the remainder lacks a known reason. For V, J and clone size, that table is used; D and trimming come from the DNA. The sample contains 240,000 or so clones, 85% to 90% of them found a single time. The ten largest clones represent around 0.85% of the sample.

Participants in the prospective study were enrolled through a virtual design, were aged roughly 18 to 100 years, and lived in under 25 United States geographic areas. In the prospective study, participants were assigned to cohorts based on the clinical history participants reported in a screening survey and a study questionnaire. Exposed participants had been in contact, within 2 weeks of entering the study, with a person who had a PCR-confirmed or clinician-diagnosed case of COVID-19. Mobile phlebotomists in the prospective study collected whole blood, serum and a nasopharyngeal or oropharyngeal swab from every participant. Prospective study participants could optionally give additional blood draws and questionnaires over an approximately two-month period. Before DNA extraction, blood samples from the prospective study were shipped at room temperature or frozen. The entry originates in a study of blood T cell repertoires in COVID-19 (dated by TCRdb to between 2020 and 2021). With respect to the entire study: Collaborator samples came from the United States, Italy and Spain and covered acute and convalescent phases of COVID-19. A de-identified subject ID, COVID-19 status, age in years and sex were almost always included in the sample metadata. Deeply sampled blood TCRbeta repertoires from subjects exposed to, actively infected with, or recovered from COVID-19 were included in the dataset. The repertoires were released in a freely available public database intended as a resource for research on the immune response to SARS-CoV-2. HLA class I and class II types, where available, came from metadata supplied by the sample provider rather than from assay-based typing. The samples were drawn from the first 160 participants of the ongoing ImmuneRACE study and from 950 to 1,500 subjects provided by 6 global collaborators. The prospective study material was composed of cDNA or gDNA derived from T cells, B-cell-depleted T cells, or PBMCs.

What the work shows at the level of the full study, not this receptor alone: Clinical and demographic metadata were provided uncurated, with the amount varying by source and participant.

The sequence came from a man in his fifties or sixties who had been exposed to COVID-19. Specimen: PBMCs or T cells enriched from blood (not recorded which).

CDR3 sequence: CASSVSGTEIEKLFF. DNA sequence: TGTGCCAGCAGTGTATCCGGGACAGAAATTGAAAAACTGTTTTTT. The receptor chain draws on TRBV28 and TRBJ1-4, with 7 bases aligning to TRBD1. CDR1 and CDR2 are drawn from the germline V gene: MDHEN, SYDVKM. Trimming takes 5 bases off V and 7 bases off J; junction bases not matched to a gene: 10. The CDR3 covers 15 residues, taking in both the cysteine and the phenylalanine. The only DNA kept is the CDR3, 45 bases in frame from the first base.